This is a list of T cell receptor beta chains from one sample in a study of blood T cell repertoires in COVID-19. Produced via immunoSEQ multiplex PCR; TCRdb's table is partial and in-frame only. Of roughly 120,000 clones listed, roughly 85% were seen once; the top ten hold under 3.5%. Sequenced: peripheral blood. Source of these receptors: a woman aged 80 or over with COVID-19, enrolled during active disease. CDR3s include the opening cysteine and the closing phenylalanine or tryptophan. D genes are given only for firm matches. The listing skips clone size in some rows; elsewhere it reads once, few, many or a size class.

CDR3aa: CASSFTGDEQYF
CDR3nt: TGTGCCAGCAGTTTTACAGGGGACGAGCAGTACTTC
abundance: NA
d_gene: TRBD1
j_gene: TRBJ2-7
len: 12
v_gene: TRBV28

CDR3aa: CASSNGGAYNEKLFF
CDR3nt: TGCGCCAGCAGCAATGGCGGGGCCTATAATGAAAAACTGTTTTTT
abundance: NA
d_gene: NA
j_gene: TRBJ1-4
len: 15
v_gene: TRBV5-1

CDR3aa: CASSGTGDSPLHF
CDR3nt: TGTGCCAGCAGTGGGACAGGGGATTCACCCCTCCACTTT
abundance: NA
d_gene: TRBD1
j_gene: TRBJ1-6
len: 13
v_gene: TRBV2

CDR3aa: CASSPRRGRDTGELFF
CDR3nt: TGTGCCAGCAGCCCTCGCAGGGGGCGCGACACCGGGGAGCTGTTTTTT
abundance: NA
d_gene: TRBD1
j_gene: TRBJ2-2
len: 16
v_gene: TRBV7-3

CDR3aa: CASSARLITPEKLFF
CDR3nt: TGTGCCAGCAGCGCGCGTCTTATAACCCCTGAAAAACTGTTTTTT
abundance: few
d_gene: NA
j_gene: TRBJ1-4
len: 15
v_gene: TRBV7-8

CDR3aa: CASSLNRGTEAFF
CDR3nt: TGTGCCAGTAGTTTAAACCGAGGAACTGAAGCTTTCTTT
abundance: NA
d_gene: NA
j_gene: TRBJ1-1
len: 13
v_gene: TRBV19

CDR3aa: CASSSTGGARAQHF
CDR3nt: TGTGCCAGCAGTTCGACAGGGGGCGCGAGGGCCCAGCATTTT
abundance: once
d_gene: TRBD1
j_gene: TRBJ1-5
len: 14
v_gene: TRBV6-2/TRBV6-3

CDR3aa: CASRTSGRVTEQFF
CDR3nt: TGTGCCAGCAGAACTAGCGGGAGAGTTACTGAGCAGTTCTTC
abundance: NA
d_gene: TRBD2
j_gene: TRBJ2-1
len: 14
v_gene: TRBV28

CDR3aa: CASSLAQTSGSSYYEQYF
CDR3nt: TGTGCCAGCAGCTTAGCCCAGACTAGCGGGAGTTCTTACTACGAGCAGTACTTC
abundance: NA
d_gene: TRBD2
j_gene: TRBJ2-7
len: 18
v_gene: TRBV11-2

CDR3aa: CASSSLGGPRQDEKLFF
CDR3nt: TGTGCCAGCAGTTCACTGGGAGGACCCAGGCAGGATGAAAAACTGTTTTTT
abundance: NA
d_gene: NA
j_gene: TRBJ1-4
len: 17
v_gene: TRBV28

CDR3aa: CASRALTGEKLFF
CDR3nt: TGTGCCAGCAGAGCGCTCACAGGGGAAAAACTGTTTTTT
abundance: NA
d_gene: NA
j_gene: TRBJ1-4
len: 13
v_gene: TRBV7-9

CDR3aa: CASSGRDSRNEKLFF
CDR3nt: TGTGCCAGCAGCGGCCGGGACAGCCGTAATGAAAAACTGTTTTTT
abundance: once
d_gene: TRBD1
j_gene: TRBJ1-4
len: 15
v_gene: TRBV5-6

CDR3aa: CASSFANRADTQYF
CDR3nt: TGTGCCAGCAGCTTTGCAAACCGGGCAGATACGCAGTATTTT
abundance: NA
d_gene: NA
j_gene: TRBJ2-3
len: 14
v_gene: TRBV7-3

CDR3aa: CASSHDQRQQFF
CDR3nt: TGTGCCAGCTCACATGACCAGCGTCAGCAGTTCTTC
abundance: NA
d_gene: NA
j_gene: TRBJ2-1
len: 12
v_gene: TRBV18

CDR3aa: CASSKRDFPTDTQYF
CDR3nt: TGTGCCAGCAGCAAACGGGACTTTCCCACAGATACGCAGTATTTT
abundance: NA
d_gene: NA
j_gene: TRBJ2-3
len: 15
v_gene: TRBV13

CDR3aa: CASSRTSGSNEQFF
CDR3nt: TGCGCCAGCAGCCGGACTAGCGGGAGCAATGAGCAGTTCTTC
abundance: NA
d_gene: TRBD2
j_gene: TRBJ2-1
len: 14
v_gene: TRBV4-3

CDR3aa: CASTPKARLRSNQPQHF
CDR3nt: TGTGCCAGCACCCCCAAAGCTCGATTGAGAAGCAATCAGCCCCAGCATTTT
abundance: NA
d_gene: NA
j_gene: TRBJ1-5
len: 17
v_gene: TRBV11-3

CDR3aa: CASSPSIEQYF
CDR3nt: TGTGCCAGCAGCCCTAGTATCGAGCAGTACTTC
abundance: NA
d_gene: NA
j_gene: TRBJ2-7
len: 11
v_gene: TRBV11-2

CDR3aa: CASPIVQRERDTQYF
CDR3nt: TGTGCCAGCCCAATAGTCCAGCGGGAGCGAGATACGCAGTATTTT
abundance: NA
d_gene: TRBD2
j_gene: TRBJ2-3
len: 15
v_gene: TRBV27

CDR3aa: CASSTGRGMNTEAFF
CDR3nt: TGTGCCAGCAGCACGGGCAGGGGGATGAACACTGAAGCTTTCTTT
abundance: once
d_gene: TRBD1
j_gene: TRBJ1-1
len: 15
v_gene: TRBV5-4

CDR3aa: CASTRGGGYEQYF
CDR3nt: TGCGCCAGCACTCGGGGGGGCGGGTACGAGCAGTACTTC
abundance: NA
d_gene: TRBD2
j_gene: TRBJ2-7
len: 13
v_gene: TRBV5-1

CDR3aa: CSVTGSDTEAFF
CDR3nt: TGCAGCGTTACAGGGTCCGACACTGAAGCTTTCTTT
abundance: NA
d_gene: NA
j_gene: TRBJ1-1
len: 12
v_gene: TRBV29-1

CDR3aa: CASSYAQFTDTQYF
CDR3nt: TGTGCCAGCAGTTACGCGCAATTTACAGATACGCAGTATTTT
abundance: few
d_gene: NA
j_gene: TRBJ2-3
len: 14
v_gene: TRBV6-5

CDR3aa: CASSLDRGEAFF
CDR3nt: TGTGCCAGCAGCCTCGATCGGGGTGAAGCTTTCTTT
abundance: NA
d_gene: NA
j_gene: TRBJ1-1
len: 12
v_gene: TRBV5-4

CDR3aa: CASSAGQGFTDTQYF
CDR3nt: TGTGCCAGCAGCGCGGGACAGGGGTTCACAGATACGCAGTATTTT
abundance: NA
d_gene: TRBD1
j_gene: TRBJ2-3
len: 15
v_gene: TRBV9

CDR3aa: CASSRRTGDEEETQYF
CDR3nt: TGTGCCAGCTCACGACGGACAGGGGATGAAGAAGAGACCCAGTACTTC
abundance: NA
d_gene: TRBD1
j_gene: TRBJ2-5
len: 16
v_gene: TRBV18

CDR3aa: CASSAPGQGGSEAFF
CDR3nt: TGTGCCAGTAGTGCCCCGGGACAGGGAGGCTCTGAAGCTTTCTTT
abundance: NA
d_gene: TRBD1
j_gene: TRBJ1-1
len: 15
v_gene: TRBV19

CDR3aa: CASSSGSGMNTEAFF
CDR3nt: TGTGCCAGCAGCTCAGGGAGCGGGATGAACACTGAAGCTTTCTTT
abundance: NA
d_gene: NA
j_gene: TRBJ1-1
len: 15
v_gene: TRBV7-2

CDR3aa: CATSRDLGIAGRAYEQYF
CDR3nt: TGTGCCACCAGCAGAGATCTTGGTATCGCGGGCCGTGCCTACGAGCAGTACTTC
abundance: NA
d_gene: NA
j_gene: TRBJ2-7
len: 18
v_gene: TRBV15

CDR3aa: CATSRGLAAYNEQFF
CDR3nt: TGTGCCACCAGCAGAGGGCTAGCGGCCTACAATGAGCAGTTCTTC
abundance: NA
d_gene: TRBD2
j_gene: TRBJ2-1
len: 15
v_gene: TRBV15

CDR3aa: CASSLVGAGTSGYTF
CDR3nt: TGTGCCAGCAGTTTAGTTGGAGCGGGGACCTCGGGCTACACCTTC
abundance: NA
d_gene: NA
j_gene: TRBJ1-2
len: 15
v_gene: TRBV27

CDR3aa: CASSLGQGADTQYF
CDR3nt: TGCGCCAGCAGCCTGGGACAGGGGGCAGATACGCAGTATTTT
abundance: NA
d_gene: TRBD1
j_gene: TRBJ2-3
len: 14
v_gene: TRBV5-1

CDR3aa: CASSPDPNRGSGELFF
CDR3nt: TGCGCCAGCAGCCCCGACCCAAACAGGGGTTCCGGGGAGCTGTTTTTT
abundance: NA
d_gene: TRBD1
j_gene: TRBJ2-2
len: 16
v_gene: TRBV5-1

CDR3aa: CASSLWTSGSDTQYF
CDR3nt: TGCGCCAGCAGCTTGTGGACTAGCGGCTCAGATACGCAGTATTTT
abundance: NA
d_gene: TRBD2
j_gene: TRBJ2-3
len: 15
v_gene: TRBV5-1

CDR3aa: CASRGLGVQETQYF
CDR3nt: TGTGCCAGTAGGGGACTGGGGGTGCAAGAGACCCAGTACTTC
abundance: NA
d_gene: NA
j_gene: TRBJ2-5
len: 14
v_gene: TRBV19

CDR3aa: CASSPGQTSNQPQHF
CDR3nt: TGTGCCAGCAGTCCTGGACAGACCAGCAATCAGCCCCAGCATTTT
abundance: NA
d_gene: NA
j_gene: TRBJ1-5
len: 15
v_gene: TRBV27

CDR3aa: CASSVSGSQGELFF
CDR3nt: TGTGCCAGCAGCGTTAGCGGGAGCCAGGGGGAGCTGTTTTTT
abundance: NA
d_gene: TRBD2
j_gene: TRBJ2-2
len: 14
v_gene: TRBV9

CDR3aa: CASTRESGTGIYGYTF
CDR3nt: TGTGCCAGTACCCGAGAGTCGGGGACAGGGATTTATGGCTACACCTTC
abundance: NA
d_gene: TRBD1
j_gene: TRBJ1-2
len: 16
v_gene: TRBV19

CDR3aa: CATSAMGGPSTDTQYF
CDR3nt: TGTGCCACTTCTGCCATGGGGGGACCGAGCACAGATACGCAGTATTTT
abundance: NA
d_gene: NA
j_gene: TRBJ2-3
len: 16
v_gene: TRBV24-1

CDR3aa: CASSVGLAGGGLETQYF
CDR3nt: TGTGCCAGCAGCGTAGGGCTAGCGGGAGGAGGGTTGGAGACCCAGTACTTC
abundance: once
d_gene: TRBD2
j_gene: TRBJ2-5
len: 17
v_gene: TRBV9

CDR3aa: CASSPREIGNEKLFF
CDR3nt: TGTGCCAGCAGCCCCAGGGAAATTGGAAATGAAAAACTGTTTTTT
abundance: NA
d_gene: NA
j_gene: TRBJ1-4
len: 15
v_gene: TRBV3-1/TRBV3-2

CDR3aa: CASSQDQTFLRENTDTQYF
CDR3nt: TGTGCCAGCAGCCAAGATCAGACTTTTTTGCGGGAGAACACAGATACGCAGTATTTT
abundance: once
d_gene: TRBD2
j_gene: TRBJ2-3
len: 19
v_gene: TRBV4-2

CDR3aa: CASSPGGTQYF
CDR3nt: TGTGCCAGCAGCCCCGGCGGTACGCAGTATTTT
abundance: NA
d_gene: NA
j_gene: TRBJ2-3
len: 11
v_gene: TRBV5-4

CDR3aa: CASNEISGLSGANVLTF
CDR3nt: TGTGCCAGTAACGAAATCTCAGGACTATCTGGGGCCAACGTCCTGACTTTC
abundance: NA
d_gene: NA
j_gene: TRBJ2-6
len: 17
v_gene: TRBV19

CDR3aa: CASSQDRGTNEKLFF
CDR3nt: TGTGCCAGCAGCCAAGACAGGGGCACTAATGAAAAACTGTTTTTT
abundance: NA
d_gene: TRBD1
j_gene: TRBJ1-4
len: 15
v_gene: TRBV6-1

CDR3aa: CASSQGRDQPQHF
CDR3nt: TGTGCCAGCAGCCAGGGGCGGGATCAGCCCCAGCATTTT
abundance: NA
d_gene: NA
j_gene: TRBJ1-5
len: 13
v_gene: TRBV7-2

CDR3aa: CSVSPMSSAYNEQFF
CDR3nt: TGCAGCGTTTCCCCTATGTCTTCGGCCTACAATGAGCAGTTCTTC
abundance: NA
d_gene: NA
j_gene: TRBJ2-1
len: 15
v_gene: TRBV29-1

CDR3aa: CASSLSRDGEQYF
CDR3nt: TGTGCCAGCAGTTTATCGCGGGACGGCGAGCAGTACTTC
abundance: NA
d_gene: NA
j_gene: TRBJ2-7
len: 13
v_gene: TRBV27

CDR3aa: CASSFGGASGSYNEQFF
CDR3nt: TGCGCCAGCAGCTTCGGCGGAGCTAGCGGCTCCTACAATGAGCAGTTCTTC
abundance: once
d_gene: TRBD2
j_gene: TRBJ2-1
len: 17
v_gene: TRBV5-1

CDR3aa: CASSQTSGSILETQYF
CDR3nt: TGTGCCAGCAGCCAGACTAGCGGGAGTATATTGGAGACCCAGTACTTC
abundance: NA
d_gene: TRBD2
j_gene: TRBJ2-5
len: 16
v_gene: TRBV6-2/TRBV6-3

CDR3aa: CASTSIGGSGNTIYF
CDR3nt: TGTGCCAGCACCTCAATCGGGGGCTCTGGAAACACCATATATTTT
abundance: NA
d_gene: NA
j_gene: TRBJ1-3
len: 15
v_gene: TRBV6-5

CDR3aa: CASSPGTQQGEQYF
CDR3nt: TGTGCCAGCTCACCGGGGACCCAACAGGGAGAGCAGTACTTC
abundance: NA
d_gene: NA
j_gene: TRBJ2-7
len: 14
v_gene: TRBV18

CDR3aa: CSVTTGNTEAFF
CDR3nt: TGCAGCGTCACCACAGGGAACACTGAAGCTTTCTTT
abundance: NA
d_gene: NA
j_gene: TRBJ1-1
len: 12
v_gene: TRBV29-1

CDR3aa: CASSQDRGVTEAFF
CDR3nt: TGCGCCAGCAGCCAAGATCGGGGAGTAACTGAAGCTTTCTTT
abundance: NA
d_gene: NA
j_gene: TRBJ1-1
len: 14
v_gene: TRBV4-3

CDR3aa: CASSLVGREGSPLHF
CDR3nt: TGTGCCAGCAGCTTGGTTGGGAGGGAAGGTTCACCCCTCCACTTT
abundance: NA
d_gene: NA
j_gene: TRBJ1-6
len: 15
v_gene: TRBV5-4

CDR3aa: CATSDPPDLRGAFF
CDR3nt: TGTGCCACCAGTGACCCTCCGGATTTGAGGGGGGCTTTCTTT
abundance: NA
d_gene: NA
j_gene: TRBJ1-1
len: 14
v_gene: TRBV24-1

CDR3aa: CASTTTRGDQPQHF
CDR3nt: TGTGCCAGCACCACAACACGGGGTGATCAGCCCCAGCATTTT
abundance: NA
d_gene: NA
j_gene: TRBJ1-5
len: 14
v_gene: TRBV28

CDR3aa: CASSPSLGETQYF
CDR3nt: TGTGCCAGCTCACCTTCTCTAGGAGAGACCCAGTACTTC
abundance: NA
d_gene: NA
j_gene: TRBJ2-5
len: 13
v_gene: TRBV18